The 29 T cell receptor beta chains below all came from one sample that was sequenced in a study of beta chain features in type 1 diabetes. The entirety of the isolated RNA underwent reverse transcription, so expressed TCRB transcripts were sequenced. Clones were sequenced by immunoSEQ multiplex PCR, and TCRdb holds only the in-frame ones, with some missing. The table has fewer than 200,000 clones, roughly an eighth seen once. The material sequenced was central memory CD4+ T cells from blood. The receptors were sampled from a young woman in good health.

The V gene is TRBV28, the J gene TRBJ2-7, with TRBD1 matching 8 bases. Per germline, CDR1 MDHEN and CDR2 SYDVKM. After removal of 7 bases from V and 2 bases from J, the junction contained 7 bases not matched to a gene. The CDR3 length is 14 residues. CDR3 residues: CASITGTGAYEQYF. The CDR3 bases are TGTGCCAGCATTACCGGGACAGGAGCCTACGAGCAGTACTTC.

The gene calls are TRBV30 and TRBJ1-3; no firm D call. In germline, CDR1 is GTSNPN, CDR2 SVGIG (reference sequence). CDR3 size: 13 residues. V was pared by 4 bases and J by 1 base, with 8 bases between. The DNA for the CDR3 is TGTGCCTGGATCCCGGGTTCTGGAAACACCATATATTTT. Translating it yields CAWIPGSGNTIYF.

This clone was picked up a small number of times. The chain combines TRBV9 with TRBJ1-2; TRBD1 matches at 9 bases. CDR3 length: 14 residues. Germline assignment: CDR1 SGDLS and CDR2 YYNGEE. V lost 2 bases, J lost 8 bases, and 7 bases stayed unmatched. The CDR3: CASSVLTGGRGYTF. Here the CDR3 DNA reads TGTGCCAGCAGCGTCCTAACAGGGGGCCGGGGCTACACCTTC.

This rearrangement joins TRBV2 to TRBJ1-5; 7 nucleotides align to TRBD1. V shed 3 bases, J shed 7 bases, and the junction held 6 bases outside the gene matches. Germline assignment: CDR1 SNHLY and CDR2 FYNNEI. This CDR3 contains 14 residues. The DNA for the CDR3 is TGTGCCAGCAGTGATGGGCAACAGGGGCAGCCCCAGCATTTT. This translates into CASSDGQQGQPQHF.

This clone was seen a few times. J is TRBJ2-2 and V is TRBV7-9; TRBD1 agrees at 7 bases. CDR1 is SEHNR, CDR2 FQNEAQ, per germline (reference sequence). The CDR3 has 16 amino acids. V lost 6 bases to trimming and J lost 0 bases; unmatched junction nucleotides: 7. The DNA for the CDR3 is TGTGCCAGCAGATCTCAGGGGGTCGCGAACACCGGGGAGCTGTTTTTT. Amino acids: CASRSQGVANTGELFF.

This clone was counted a few times. V and J are TRBV15 and TRBJ2-7, with a weak D call TRBD1 (6 bases). Trimming took 0 bases from V and 2 from J, leaving 8 bases between them. The CDR3 loop spans 14 amino acids. Germline CDR1 is LNHNV and CDR2 is YYDKDF (reference sequence). DNA of the CDR3: TGTGCCACCAGCAGAGAGGGGGCTACCTACGAGCAGTACTTC. It yields the protein CATSREGATYEQYF.

The chain couples TRBV6-1 to TRBJ2-5, with 11 bases identical to TRBD2. CDR1 is MNHNS and CDR2 is SASEGT in the germline V gene. CDR3 length equals 13 residues. V trimming: 8 bases; J trimming: 5 bases; junction bases outside the gene matches: 4. In DNA, the CDR3 is TGTGCCAGCGGACTAGCGGGCAGTGAGACCCAGTACTTC. This translates into CASGLAGSETQYF.

This clone occurred a few times. This sequence joins TRBV4-3 and TRBJ2-1; no clear D gene. From germline, CDR1 is LGHNA and CDR2 YSLEER. CDR3 length: 13 residues. The V end lost 0 bases, the J end lost 7 bases, and 7 bases lay between the germline ends. CDR3 loop: CASSQDWRNEQFF. Here the CDR3 DNA reads TGCGCCAGCAGCCAAGATTGGAGAAATGAGCAGTTCTTC.

This chain uses TRBV4-3 with TRBJ2-3; the match to TRBD2 covers 9 bases. The CDR3 length is 16 residues. The V gene end was trimmed by 0 bases and the J gene end by 1 base; junction bases not matched to a gene: 2. Germline CDR1 LGHNA, CDR2 YSLEER. CDR3 loop: CASSQELAGRTDTQYF. In DNA, the CDR3 is TGCGCCAGCAGCCAAGAACTAGCGGGCCGCACAGATACGCAGTATTTT.

This clone was recorded a few times. This chain joins TRBV6-6 and TRBJ2-3, with a weak D call TRBD2 (5 bases). V was shortened by 6 bases and J by 4 bases, with 11 bases between the two germline ends. This CDR3 comprises 13 residues. Per germline, CDR1 MNHNY and CDR2 SVGAGI (reference sequence). Here the CDR3 DNA reads TGTGCCAGCAGAGGGAGTGGGGCAGATACGCAGTATTTT. It is translated as CASRGSGADTQYF.

This clone was detected only a few times. V usage is TRBV7-9 and J usage is TRBJ2-3; 15 nucleotides agree with TRBD2. Germline V gives CDR1 SEHNR, CDR2 FQNEAQ (reference sequence). The CDR3 runs 16 residues. The V segment lost 4 bases and the J segment 4 bases; nucleotides outside the gene matches: 3. This CDR3 is CASSWGLAGGPDTQYF. The CDR3 nucleotides are TGTGCCAGCAGCTGGGGACTAGCGGGAGGTCCAGATACGCAGTATTTT.

The chain uses TRBV5-1 and TRBJ2-7; TRBD2 is a possible D gene (5 bases). The CDR3 has 14 residues. V was shortened by 0 bases and J by 2 bases, with 9 bases between the two germline ends. CDR1 and CDR2 (germline): SGHRS, YFSETQ. CDR3 amino acids: CASSLALAAYEQYF. The DNA of the CDR3 is TGCGCCAGCAGCTTGGCCCTAGCCGCCTACGAGCAGTACTTC.

This chain joins TRBV19 and TRBJ2-2; 10 bases fit TRBD2. The germline V gene has CDR1 LNHDA and CDR2 SQIVND (reference sequence). V was clipped by 7 bases and J by 7 bases; unmatched bases: 12. The CDR3 is 16 residues long. DNA for the CDR3: TGTGCCAGTAAGGTCGAGCGGGAGGGCCTGGACGGGGAGCTGTTTTTT. This encodes CASKVEREGLDGELFF.

This clone was counted only a few times. The chain is built from TRBV29-1 and TRBJ1-2, with D unresolved. V lost 2 bases and J lost 8, with 12 bases in between. In germline, CDR1 is SQVTM, CDR2 ANQGSEA. The CDR3 totals 12 residues. The CDR3 coding sequence is TGCAGCGTTGAAAATCGGGAACGCGGCTACACCTTC. As protein: CSVENRERGYTF.

DNA for the CDR3: TGTGCCAGCAGTCGGGGTAGCCGATTTGAAGCTTTCTTT. Its protein product is CASSRGSRFEAFF. J is TRBJ1-1 and V is TRBV28, with D unclear. The germline gives CDR1 MDHEN, CDR2 SYDVKM. Trimming shortened V by 5 bases and J by 7 bases, and 14 bases separated the two germline ends. The CDR3 has 13 amino acids. Full variable domain (rest looked up from reference TRBV28 and TRBJ1-1): DVKVTQSSRYLVKRTGEKVFLECVQDMDHENMFWYRQDPGLGLRLIYFSYDVKMKEKGDIPEGYSVSREKKERFSLILESASTNQTSMYLCASSRGSRFEAFFGQGTRLTVV.

This clone was recorded a few times. The chain carries TRBV29-1 and TRBJ1-1, with D possibly being TRBD1 (6 bases). Germline values: CDR1 SQVTM, CDR2 ANQGSEA. The V and J ends lost 6 bases and 4 bases respectively, with 12 bases between them. This CDR3 has 12 residues. CDR3 region: CSVEQGGTEAFF. CDR3 nucleotides: TGCAGCGTAGAACAGGGAGGCACTGAAGCTTTCTTT.

This clone was counted only a few times. The chain uses TRBV30 and TRBJ2-7; the match to TRBD2 covers 10 bases. J gave up 4 bases and V 1 base, and 4 bases lay outside the gene matches. This CDR3 region has 14 residues. Germline CDR1 GTSNPN, CDR2 SVGIG (reference sequence). Here the CDR3 reads CAWSALAGWYEQYF. In DNA, the CDR3 is TGTGCCTGGAGTGCACTAGCGGGATGGTACGAGCAGTACTTC.

This clone has just a few counts. An end of the junction differs from the germline gene, which may be a read error. The chain uses TRBV28 and TRBJ2-7; D is possibly TRBD2 (6 bases). The CDR3 has 15 amino acids. Germline values: CDR1 MDHEN, CDR2 SYDVKM. The CDR3 sequence: CASSSPGGSSYEQYF. DNA of the CDR3: TGTGCCAGCAGTTCACCCGGGGGAAGTTCCTATGAGCAGTACTTC.

The rearrangement uses TRBV28 and TRBJ1-5; D gene ambiguous. V lost 5 bases and J 4 bases, leaving 6 bases between the germline ends. The length of the CDR3 is 12 residues. CDR1 is MDHEN, CDR2 SYDVKM, per germline. The chain's CDR3 is CASSISNQPQHF. The CDR3 region has the DNA TGTGCCAGCAGTATCTCTAATCAGCCCCAGCATTTT.

This clone was detected only a few times. This chain links TRBV14 with TRBJ2-2, with a possible D match to TRBD1 (6 bases). This CDR3 is built from 15 residues. Germline V gives CDR1 SGHDN, CDR2 FVKESK. V lost 3 bases and J lost 4, with 12 bases in between. The CDR3 is CASSQVSTGTGELFF. The CDR3 nucleotides read TGTGCCAGCAGCCAGGTGTCGACAGGCACCGGGGAGCTGTTTTTT.

This clone turned up a few times. This chain uses TRBV5-1 with TRBJ2-5; weak D call: TRBD1 (7 bases). The ends were cut back, 4 bases at V and 1 base at J, with 11 bases in the middle. The V gene's germline CDR1 is SGHRS and CDR2 YFSETQ. CDR3 length: 14 residues. CDR3 protein: CASSAGQIQETQYF. The CDR3 bases are TGCGCCAGCAGCGCGGGACAGATCCAAGAGACCCAGTACTTC.

A word on this clone: The same CDR3 also results from other DNA sequences found in this sample. The chain recombines TRBV18 with TRBJ2-7, with 11 bases that match TRBD2. The CDR3 consists of 15 residues. The J segment lost 2 bases and the V segment lost 3 bases, leaving 3 bases of the junction unmatched. Germline loops: CDR1 KGHSH, CDR2 LQKENI. As DNA, the CDR3 is TGTGCCAGCTCACCCGGGACTAGCGGCACCTACGAGCAGTACTTC. Amino acid sequence: CASSPGTSGTYEQYF.

The sample holds a few counts of this clone. The genes are TRBV29-1 and TRBJ2-7; no definite D call. Per germline, CDR1 SQVTM and CDR2 ANQGSEA. V lost 4 bases to trimming and J lost 6 bases, with 13 bases between them. The CDR3 sequence is 12 residues long. CDR3 protein: CSVVSGVSEQYF. The CDR3 DNA is TGCAGCGTTGTATCGGGTGTCAGCGAGCAGTACTTC.

The chain uses TRBV9 and TRBJ2-7; a possible D gene is TRBD1 (5 bases). V was pared by 8 bases and J by 0 bases, with 9 bases between. This CDR3 has 12 residues. From germline, CDR1 is SGDLS and CDR2 YYNGEE. The CDR3 DNA sequence: TGTGCCAGTTCAGGGTACTCCTACGAGCAGTACTTC. Its protein is CASSGYSYEQYF.

The chain employs TRBV25-1 and TRBJ1-5, with D perhaps matching TRBD1 (6 bases). The V gene lost 1 base and the J gene lost 6 bases, with 7 bases spanning the gap. The V gene's germline CDR1 is MGHDK and CDR2 SYGVNS. This CDR3 comprises 13 residues. CDR3 nucleotides: TGTGCCAGCAGTGAATTCAGGGGTCAGCCCCAGCATTTT. This encodes CASSEFRGQPQHF.

There are a few counts of this clone. The chain uses TRBV18 and TRBJ2-1; D is undetermined. Per the germline V gene, CDR1 is KGHSH and CDR2 is LQKENI. Trimming shortened V by 0 bases and J by 6 bases, and 6 bases separated the two germline ends. The CDR3 is made up of 13 amino acids. DNA of the CDR3: TGTGCCAGCTCACCACCGTTAGTCAATGAGCAGTTCTTC. Amino acid sequence: CASSPPLVNEQFF.

This clone was found a few times. The J gene is TRBJ1-1, the V gene TRBV10-3, with D maybe TRBD1 (5 bases). The CDR3 is made up of 14 amino acids. Trimming took off 4 bases at V and 4 bases at J, with 13 bases between the two ends. Germline CDR1 reads ENHRY; CDR2 reads SYGVKD. The CDR3 here is CAISGETRGTEAFF. For the CDR3, the DNA is TGTGCCATCAGTGGCGAGACAAGGGGCACTGAAGCTTTCTTT.

V gene TRBV2 combines with J gene TRBJ2-7, with 8 bases that match TRBD1. CDR1 is SNHLY, CDR2 FYNNEI, per germline. V dropped 7 bases and J dropped 2; count of bases not matched to a gene: 7. This CDR3 is built from 14 residues. CDR3 amino acids: CASTGDRTAYEQYF. CDR3 bases: TGTGCCAGCACCGGGGACAGGACGGCCTACGAGCAGTACTTC. The full variable domain, in which reference TRBV2 and TRBJ2-7 provide the parts outside the CDR3, is EPEVTQTPSHQVTQMGQEVILRCVPISNHLYFYWYRQILGQKVEFLVSFYNNEISEKSEIFDDQFSVERPDGSNFTLKIRSTKLEDSAMYFCASTGDRTAYEQYFGPGTRLTVT.

V and J are TRBV11-1 and TRBJ2-1, with 16 bases that match TRBD2. V dropped 2 bases and J dropped 8; count of bases not matched to a gene: 9. The CDR3 covers 18 residues. Germline CDR1 and CDR2: SGHAT and FQDESV (reference sequence). The CDR3 loop reads CASSLWGLAGGHKDEQFF. DNA for the CDR3: TGTGCCAGCAGCTTATGGGGACTAGCGGGAGGGCATAAAGATGAGCAGTTCTTC.